The table lists the clone carrying this T cell receptor beta chain with a few counts. No antigen is known for it. PCR involved 60 Vbeta and 13 Jbeta primers. As handled by the study authors: Approximately 12 million of some 80 million unique TCR beta chains were shared, per a later count. Measured with immunoSEQ multiplex PCR; TCRdb has only the in-frame clones, and not every one. V, J and clone size are those of that table, while D and trimming were read from the DNA. This sample has 85,000 to 100,000 clones, with about 68% found just once. The sample is drawn from a study of cytomegalovirus exposure and HLA in healthy donors. Study at large: Falling in the Caucasian-associated ancestry cluster were 81% of approximately 410 genotyped donors. Study-wide findings and caveats: When a later analysis compared HLA-associated TCR beta chains with equally common others, the HLA-associated chains turned out to be more clonally expanded and to have lower generation probabilities. The authors confirmed in vitro that a few CMV-associated chains were specific for CMV antigens.

Germline V CDR1 and CDR2: LNHDA, SQIVND (reference sequence). The CDR3 has 14 residues. V shed 7 bases, J shed 7 bases, and the junction held 10 bases outside the gene matches. The specimen sequenced was PBMCs. The J gene is TRBJ1-2, the V gene TRBV19; 9 bases match TRBD1. This receptor was obtained from a human donor in good health. CDR3 bases: TGTGCCAGTACCCCGACAGGGGGGCCGAGTGGCTACACCTTC. Its translation: CASTPTGGPSGYTF.